This TCR beta chain came from a study of response to subunit inactivated influenza vaccine. TCRdb passed the RT-PCR reads through MiXCR, listing each CDR3 protein once. The sample has 650,000 or so distinct CDR3 sequences, 12% to 15% seen once; the top ten hold 7.5% to 8%. V was clipped by 3 bases and J by 0 bases, with 7 bases between them. This CDR3 has 14 amino acids. Germline assignment: CDR1 SNHLY and CDR2 FYNNEI. This sequence was found in a man between 50 and 59 years old who received an inactivated influenza vaccine. The sequences come from PBMCs from blood, collected 14 to 15 days before vaccination. The rearrangement links TRBV2 to TRBJ2-3; D unresolved. The CDR3, as DNA: TGTGCCAGCAGTGATATGGACAGCACAGATACGCAGTATTTT. This sequence encodes CASSDMDSTDTQYF.